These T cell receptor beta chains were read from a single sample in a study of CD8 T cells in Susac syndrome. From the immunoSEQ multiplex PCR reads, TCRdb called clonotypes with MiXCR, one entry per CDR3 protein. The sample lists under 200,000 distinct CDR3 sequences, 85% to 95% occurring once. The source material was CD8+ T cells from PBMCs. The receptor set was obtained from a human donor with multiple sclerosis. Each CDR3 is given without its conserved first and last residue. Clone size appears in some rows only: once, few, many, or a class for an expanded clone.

CDR3: ASSQKQSAPGYT
V: TRBV12-3/TRBV12-4
J: TRBJ1-2
size: -

CDR3: ASPSFDDGAAEAF
V: TRBV23-1
J: TRBJ1-1
size: -

CDR3: ASSLDSGGQYGYT
V: TRBV11-2
J: TRBJ1-2
size: -

CDR3: ASTGTYEQY
V: TRBV28
J: TRBJ2-7
size: -

CDR3: SVQEGTGAYEQY
V: TRBV20-1
J: TRBJ2-7
size: -

CDR3: ASSVGAGGSDTQY
V: TRBV9
J: TRBJ2-3
size: -

CDR3: ASSDYDTEAF
V: TRBV6-1
J: TRBJ1-1
size: -

CDR3: ATLSIKEEGTDTQY
V: TRBV15
J: TRBJ2-3
size: -

CDR3: ASSPTPGTNEQF
V: TRBV6-5
J: TRBJ2-1
size: -

CDR3: ASTSNERGYEQY
V: TRBV7-8
J: TRBJ2-7
size: -

CDR3: SAVTGTYEQY
V: TRBV20-1
J: TRBJ2-7
size: -

CDR3: ASSLKSRNSPLH
V: TRBV6-2/TRBV6-3
J: TRBJ1-6
size: -

CDR3: ASRSDYGYT
V: TRBV9
J: TRBJ1-2
size: -

CDR3: ASSSSVFNEQF
V: TRBV25-1
J: TRBJ2-1
size: -

CDR3: ASNPTGRSSYNEQF
V: TRBV6-1
J: TRBJ2-1
size: -

CDR3: ATSTIADHNYGYT
V: TRBV2
J: TRBJ1-2
size: -

CDR3: ATGTGINTEAF
V: TRBV15
J: TRBJ1-1
size: -

CDR3: ASSFPTSGRRAGELF
V: TRBV11-2
J: TRBJ2-2
size: -

CDR3: SARSGESYNEQF
V: TRBV20-1
J: TRBJ2-1
size: -

CDR3: AWSLDPALEQY
V: TRBV30
J: TRBJ2-7
size: -

CDR3: ASSLAYSPEQY
V: TRBV5-1
J: TRBJ2-7
size: few

CDR3: ASSPGRTLIASYNEQF
V: TRBV5-1
J: TRBJ2-1
size: -

CDR3: ATSRDRASNQPQH
V: TRBV15
J: TRBJ1-5
size: -

CDR3: ASSLWLVSDEQF
V: TRBV28
J: TRBJ2-1
size: -

CDR3: SVHGPGPEQY
V: TRBV29-1
J: TRBJ2-7
size: -

CDR3: ASSVAVSPTDTQY
V: TRBV3-1
J: TRBJ2-3
size: -

CDR3: ASSIGGSGSYNEQF
V: TRBV19
J: TRBJ2-1
size: -

CDR3: SVGLPEQF
V: TRBV29-1
J: TRBJ2-1
size: -

CDR3: ASSVEGASSYNEQF
V: TRBV9
J: TRBJ2-1
size: -

CDR3: ASSGTSGRYEQF
V: TRBV19
J: TRBJ2-1
size: -

CDR3: ASSLNLAETQY
V: TRBV7-3
J: TRBJ2-5
size: -

CDR3: SLRDRNYGYT
V: TRBV29-1
J: TRBJ1-2
size: -